A selection of T cell receptor beta chains follows, all from one sample in a study of OX40 agonist ivuxolimab in advanced cancers. The repertoire was sequenced with immunoSEQ multiplex PCR; TCRdb's copy has only in-frame clones and lacks some. The repertoire holds some 76,000 clones, with about 85% as singletons. This specimen consisted of CD4+ or CD8+ T cells sorted from blood, obtained in a trial of the OX40 agonist ivuxolimab. These TCRs come from an adult with an advanced solid tumor such as melanoma, head and neck, liver or kidney cancer. Both conserved end residues are part of each CDR3. Fields, in order: J gene, D gene, V gene, clone size, CDR3 protein, CDR3 DNA. A D gene is named only where the DNA matches it firmly. The size field is filled for only some rows; it gives once, few, many or a size class.

J: TRBJ2-3
D: TRBD2
V: TRBV5-1
size: NA
CDR3: CASSLFAGGGTDTQYF
DNA: TGCGCCAGCAGCTTGTTTGCGGGAGGGGGGACAGATACGCAGTATTTT

J: TRBJ1-5
D: NA
V: TRBV15
size: few
CDR3: CATSRDSRNQPQHF
DNA: TGTGCCACCAGCAGAGATTCCCGCAATCAGCCCCAGCATTTT

J: TRBJ2-1
D: NA
V: TRBV5-4
size: once
CDR3: CASSLPGASGNEQFF
DNA: TGTGCCAGCAGCTTGCCAGGGGCATCGGGCAATGAGCAGTTCTTC

J: TRBJ1-5
D: NA
V: TRBV6-5
size: NA
CDR3: CASSSTYSNQPQHF
DNA: TGTGCCAGCAGTTCAACTTATAGCAATCAGCCCCAGCATTTT

J: TRBJ2-7
D: NA
V: TRBV9
size: NA
CDR3: CASSVGLGGRGTYEQYF
DNA: TGTGCCAGCAGCGTAGGTTTAGGGGGGAGGGGTACCTACGAGCAGTACTTC

J: TRBJ1-1
D: NA
V: TRBV4-3
size: NA
CDR3: CASSQRVNTEAFF
DNA: TGCGCCAGCAGCCAAAGAGTGAACACTGAAGCTTTCTTT

J: TRBJ2-5
D: NA
V: TRBV30
size: few
CDR3: CAWSGGLQETQYF
DNA: TGTGCCTGGAGCGGGGGTCTCCAAGAGACCCAGTACTTC

J: TRBJ2-2
D: TRBD2
V: TRBV2
size: NA
CDR3: CASNPSGRFDTGELFF
DNA: TGTGCCAGCAACCCTAGCGGGAGGTTTGACACCGGGGAGCTGTTTTTT

J: TRBJ2-7
D: NA
V: TRBV14
size: NA
CDR3: CASSQSTDYEQYF
DNA: TGTGCCAGCAGCCAAAGTACAGACTACGAGCAGTACTTC

J: TRBJ1-1
D: NA
V: TRBV6-6
size: NA
CDR3: CASSYKGEGTEAFF
DNA: TGTGCCAGCAGCTACAAGGGGGAGGGGACTGAAGCTTTCTTT

J: TRBJ1-1
D: TRBD1
V: TRBV28
size: NA
CDR3: CASSPGQGGTEAFF
DNA: TGTGCCAGCAGTCCAGGACAGGGAGGCACTGAAGCTTTCTTT

J: TRBJ2-5
D: TRBD1
V: TRBV7-8
size: NA
CDR3: CASSLVRGRWGETQYF
DNA: TGTGCCAGCAGCTTAGTGAGGGGGCGGTGGGGAGAGACCCAGTACTTC

J: TRBJ2-5
D: TRBD1
V: TRBV6-6
size: NA
CDR3: CASSLGQGGTQYF
DNA: TGTGCCAGCAGCCTGGGACAGGGGGGGACCCAGTACTTC

J: TRBJ2-3
D: TRBD2
V: TRBV28
size: NA
CDR3: CASSTSGISTDTQYF
DNA: TGTGCCAGCAGTACTAGCGGCATTAGCACAGATACGCAGTATTTT

J: TRBJ1-3
D: NA
V: TRBV7-2
size: few
CDR3: CASSQDTTIYF
DNA: TGTGCCAGCAGCCAGGACACGACCATATATTTT

J: TRBJ2-2
D: TRBD2
V: TRBV5-6
size: NA
CDR3: CASSVDYSGLSNTGELFF
DNA: TGTGCCAGCAGCGTTGACTACTCGGGACTATCGAACACCGGGGAGCTGTTTTTT

J: TRBJ2-5
D: NA
V: TRBV2
size: few
CDR3: CASSVRGQETQYF
DNA: TGTGCCAGCAGTGTGCGGGGTCAAGAGACCCAGTACTTC

J: TRBJ2-1
D: TRBD1
V: TRBV6-1
size: NA
CDR3: CASSGERQGAGNEQFF
DNA: TGTGCCAGCAGTGGGGAAAGGCAGGGGGCTGGCAATGAGCAGTTCTTC

J: TRBJ2-3
D: NA
V: TRBV9
size: NA
CDR3: CASSDRHLQGTDTQYF
DNA: TGTGCCAGCAGCGATCGACACCTTCAAGGTACAGATACGCAGTATTTT

J: TRBJ2-6
D: NA
V: TRBV7-9
size: NA
CDR3: CASSLDRTGVSGANVLTF
DNA: TGTGCCAGCAGCTTAGACCGAACTGGCGTCTCTGGGGCCAACGTCCTGACTTTC

J: TRBJ2-7
D: NA
V: TRBV7-6
size: NA
CDR3: CASSLGGLPFSYEQYF
DNA: TGTGCCAGCAGCTTAGGTGGCCTCCCTTTCTCCTACGAGCAGTACTTC

J: TRBJ2-3
D: TRBD2
V: TRBV5-5
size: NA
CDR3: CASRRLAGALDTQYF
DNA: TGTGCCAGCAGACGACTAGCGGGGGCTCTGGATACGCAGTATTTT

J: TRBJ1-1
D: NA
V: TRBV2
size: NA
CDR3: CASSEVRAEGEAFF
DNA: TGTGCCAGCAGTGAAGTCAGGGCGGAAGGTGAAGCTTTCTTT

J: TRBJ1-1
D: NA
V: TRBV29-1
size: NA
CDR3: CSVERGYTEAFF
DNA: TGCAGCGTTGAGAGGGGATACACTGAAGCTTTCTTT

J: TRBJ2-7
D: TRBD1
V: TRBV10-3
size: NA
CDR3: CAISRRDRVSYEQYF
DNA: TGTGCCATCAGCCGACGGGACAGGGTTTCCTACGAGCAGTACTTC

J: TRBJ2-2
D: NA
V: TRBV7-3
size: NA
CDR3: CASSLQGHSGELFF
DNA: TGTGCCAGCAGCTTACAGGGGCATAGCGGGGAGCTGTTTTTT

J: TRBJ2-1
D: TRBD2
V: TRBV18
size: NA
CDR3: CASSPRVAGDYEQFF
DNA: TGTGCCAGCTCACCAAGGGTAGCGGGAGACTATGAGCAGTTCTTC

J: TRBJ2-4
D: TRBD1
V: TRBV7-9
size: NA
CDR3: CASSFQGDDIQYF
DNA: TGTGCCAGCAGCTTCCAGGGGGATGACATTCAGTACTTC

J: TRBJ1-1
D: NA
V: TRBV18
size: NA
CDR3: CASSPPGVTGEAFF
DNA: TGTGCCAGCTCACCACCAGGGGTGACAGGTGAAGCTTTCTTT

J: TRBJ1-1
D: NA
V: TRBV27
size: NA
CDR3: CASSPQGPRWNTEAFF
DNA: TGTGCCAGCAGCCCCCAGGGTCCCCGCTGGAACACTGAAGCTTTCTTT

J: TRBJ2-1
D: NA
V: TRBV7-9
size: NA
CDR3: CASSSPAGEQFF
DNA: TGTGCCAGCAGCTCCCCCGCTGGTGAGCAGTTCTTC

J: TRBJ2-3
D: NA
V: TRBV5-1
size: NA
CDR3: CASSSSGASTDTQYF
DNA: TGCGCCAGCAGCTCCAGCGGAGCTAGCACAGATACGCAGTATTTT

J: TRBJ2-4
D: TRBD1
V: TRBV6-1
size: NA
CDR3: CASSEAPTGPRNIQYF
DNA: TGTGCCAGCAGTGAAGCGCCGACAGGGCCCAGAAACATTCAGTACTTC